These T cell receptor beta chains were read from a single sample in a study of technical replicates of blood from several donors. TCRdb's table, derived via immunoSEQ multiplex PCR, lists solely in-frame clones and lacks some. The repertoire has approximately 81,000 clones, 90% to 97% of them found once; the top ten carry roughly 0.36%. Material for sequencing was T cells isolated from PBMCs. Receptors were obtained from a human donor in good health. The CDR3 runs from the conserved cysteine through the conserved F or W. A D gene is named only where the DNA matches it firmly. Size tells how often a clone was seen (once, few, many) or the class of an expanded clone, and some rows leave it out.

v_call: TRBV29-1; d_call: TRBD1; clone_size: NA; j_call: TRBJ1-4; cdr3_nt: TGCAGCGTTGAAGGGACAGGGGTAGAAAAACTGTTTTTT; cdr3_aa: CSVEGTGVEKLFF
v_call: TRBV10-3; d_call: NA; clone_size: NA; j_call: TRBJ1-2; cdr3_nt: TGTGCCATCAGTGCAGGGGCTAACTCCTATTCTAACTATGGCTACACCTTC; cdr3_aa: CAISAGANSYSNYGYTF
v_call: TRBV4-2; d_call: TRBD1; clone_size: NA; j_call: TRBJ2-2; cdr3_nt: TGTGCCAGCAGCCAAGATCATAGACAGGGGGGGACCGGGGAGCTGTTTTTT; cdr3_aa: CASSQDHRQGGTGELFF
v_call: TRBV7-3; d_call: TRBD2; clone_size: NA; j_call: TRBJ2-1; cdr3_nt: TGTGCCAGCAGCCGGACTAGCGGGAGCACTGAGCAGTTCTTC; cdr3_aa: CASSRTSGSTEQFF
v_call: TRBV4-2; d_call: NA; clone_size: NA; j_call: TRBJ1-1; cdr3_nt: TGTGCCAGCAGCCAAGATTACGGGGTTTGGGCTTTCTTT; cdr3_aa: CASSQDYGVWAFF
v_call: TRBV4-2; d_call: NA; clone_size: NA; j_call: TRBJ1-5; cdr3_nt: TGTGCCAGCAGCCCCGACAGAGTTAGCAATCAGCCCCAGCATTTT; cdr3_aa: CASSPDRVSNQPQHF
v_call: TRBV2; d_call: NA; clone_size: NA; j_call: TRBJ2-6; cdr3_nt: TGTGCCAGCCTGGGGGCAGCAGGGGCCAACGTCCTGACTTTC; cdr3_aa: CASLGAAGANVLTF
v_call: TRBV29-1; d_call: NA; clone_size: NA; j_call: TRBJ2-7; cdr3_nt: TGCAGCGTTGTTTTAGACCGAGGGGGTTCCTACGAGCAGTACTTC; cdr3_aa: CSVVLDRGGSYEQYF
v_call: TRBV5-6; d_call: NA; clone_size: once; j_call: TRBJ1-2; cdr3_nt: TGTGCCAGCAGTGCGGACTATGGCTACACCTTC; cdr3_aa: CASSADYGYTF
v_call: TRBV15; d_call: TRBD1; clone_size: NA; j_call: TRBJ2-7; cdr3_nt: TGTGCCACCAGCAGTGAGGGGGCCGACGAGCAGTACTTC; cdr3_aa: CATSSEGADEQYF
v_call: TRBV29-1; d_call: TRBD1; clone_size: NA; j_call: TRBJ2-7; cdr3_nt: TGCAGCGTCCGAACAGGGGATTCCTACGAGCAGTACTTC; cdr3_aa: CSVRTGDSYEQYF
v_call: TRBV6-1; d_call: NA; clone_size: NA; j_call: TRBJ1-1; cdr3_nt: TGTGCCAGCAGTGAAGCTAGGGGGTACCGACGGCCGAACACTGAAGCTTTCTTT; cdr3_aa: CASSEARGYRRPNTEAFF
v_call: TRBV19; d_call: TRBD1; clone_size: once; j_call: TRBJ2-5; cdr3_nt: TGTGCCAGTAGTTCCGGACAGGAACAAGAGACCCAGTACTTC; cdr3_aa: CASSSGQEQETQYF
v_call: TRBV6-5; d_call: NA; clone_size: NA; j_call: TRBJ1-1; cdr3_nt: TGTGCCAGCAGTTACAGTGACTACGCTGAAGCTTTCTTT; cdr3_aa: CASSYSDYAEAFF
v_call: TRBV28; d_call: TRBD1; clone_size: NA; j_call: TRBJ2-3; cdr3_nt: TGTGCCAGCCCGAAAGACGGACAGGTCGGTACAGATACGCAGTATTTT; cdr3_aa: CASPKDGQVGTDTQYF
v_call: TRBV6-5; d_call: TRBD2; clone_size: NA; j_call: TRBJ2-7; cdr3_nt: TGTGCCAGCAGTTACTTAACCGGGACTAGCGTATACGAGCAGTACTTC; cdr3_aa: CASSYLTGTSVYEQYF
v_call: TRBV28; d_call: NA; clone_size: NA; j_call: TRBJ2-7; cdr3_nt: TGTGCCAGCAGTTTAGCCACATTGGACGGGGGTTGGTACGAGCAGTACTTC; cdr3_aa: CASSLATLDGGWYEQYF
v_call: TRBV28; d_call: NA; clone_size: NA; j_call: TRBJ1-3; cdr3_nt: TGTGCCAGCAGTTTATTAGGGGATGGATACTCTGGAAACACCATATATTTT; cdr3_aa: CASSLLGDGYSGNTIYF